This T cell receptor (beta chain) appears in the sequencing data of a study of blood T cell repertoires in COVID-19 (TCRdb year 2020). Context from the whole study: Collaborator samples came from the United States, Italy and Spain and covered acute and convalescent phases of COVID-19. The prospective study material was composed of cDNA or gDNA derived from T cells, B-cell-depleted T cells, or PBMCs. Subjects who had been exposed to COVID-19, were actively infected with it, or had recovered from it provided the deeply sampled blood TCRbeta repertoires that made up the dataset. A freely available public database, intended as a resource for researchers studying the immune response to SARS-CoV-2, is where the repertoires were released. The samples were drawn from two sources: the first 160 participants of the ongoing ImmuneRACE study, and 1,000 to 1,500 subjects contributed by 6 global collaborators. Nearly every sample came with metadata listing a de-identified subject ID, COVID-19 status, age in years and sex. Where available, HLA class I and class II types were taken from metadata supplied by the sample provider and were not determined by assay-based typing. What the research found in general, with its limitations: How much clinical and demographic metadata was included differed by source and by participant, and the metadata was provided uncurated.

As to this clone: The antigen this receptor binds is unknown. Base qualities are not at hand, and no much larger clone is one base apart.

The CDR3 goes from the cysteine to the phenylalanine over 13 residues. CDR3 DNA is the only sequence kept; it has 39 bases, read in frame from the first base. CDR1 MNHEY and CDR2 SVGAGI were looked up in the germline V gene. Trimming costs V 6 bases and J 4 bases, and their ends lie 12 bases apart. Collaborating institutions collected whole blood in K2EDTA tubes following their own protocols. For TCRbeta analysis, collaborators shipped samples in one of three forms: frozen whole blood, isolated PBMCs, or DNA extracted from either of those sample types. TCRbeta CDR3 regions were amplified from genomic DNA using the immunoSEQ Assay, a bias-controlled multiplex PCR. As for the original processing: Nucleated cell counts per sample were estimated from amplification of reference gene primers within the assay. To quantify the absolute abundance of each unique TCRbeta CDR3 rearrangement, sequence reads were collapsed and filtered. For each sample, productive Simpson clonality was calculated by taking the square root of Simpson's diversity index across productive rearrangements. TCRdb's version of the immuneACCESS table is confined to in-frame rearrangements and falls short of the full clone set. An unresolved V gene accounts for under half of the shortfall where checked; the remainder is of unknown origin. That table furnishes V, J and clone size, whereas the DNA furnished D and trimming. This sample gives around 200,000 clones in total; roughly 88% of them show up just once. The ten most abundant clones make up roughly 9.8% of the sample.

Specimen: peripheral blood. This TCR derives from an elderly woman with acute or convalescent COVID-19. The rearranged chain carries TRBV6-5 and TRBJ1-1; no D segment can be confidently identified. The CDR3 corresponds to CASRYTRGTEAFF. In nucleotide form, the sequence is TGTGCCAGCAGGTACACTCGGGGCACTGAAGCTTTCTTT.